One and the same sample provided the 24 T cell receptor beta chains below, sequenced in a study of T-cell memory formation after mild COVID-19 (dated by TCRdb to the early 2020s). Receptor libraries were prepared by 5' RACE. Instrument on record: Illumina NovaSeq 6000. Clones were called with MiXCR by TCRdb after fastp trimmed the public reads at Q25, and only in-frame beta chains were retained. CDR3 protein sequences are deduplicated, and each keeps its most common genes and DNA. The sample table shows 500,000 to 650,000 distinct CDR3 sequences, and less than 25% are seen once. Roughly 9.1% of the sample is in the top ten clones. The sample consisted of PBMCs or a T cell subset sorted from them (not recorded which). The receptor set was obtained from an adult woman who had mild COVID-19 (a few samples of this study predate the infection). The sample titles of this study are shuffled in the database, so cell type and time point are left out; the donor was told from shared clones.

The chain has TRBV18 and TRBJ2-7, with TRBD2 matching 8 bases. Germline V gene sequence: CDR1 KGHSH, CDR2 LQKENI. V gave up 0 bases and J gave up 4 bases; unmatched junction bases: 8. This CDR3 spans 16 amino acids. CDR3 DNA: TGTGCCAGCTCACCACCGAATCGGGGGGGCACGTACGAGCAGTACTTC. Translating it yields CASSPPNRGGTYEQYF.

V is TRBV10-3 and J is TRBJ2-7; D not certain. This CDR3 spans 13 amino acids. Trimming stripped 5 bases from V and 1 base from J, with 9 bases between. The germline V gene has CDR1 ENHRY and CDR2 SYGVKD. CDR3 in DNA: TGTGCCATCAGTCCGGGCCGATCCTACGAGCAGTACTTC. Its translation is CAISPGRSYEQYF.

This chain uses TRBV7-2 with TRBJ2-4, with 8 positions matching TRBD1. Losses at the gene ends were 3 bases for V and 0 bases for J; bases not matched to a gene: 4. This CDR3 is built from 16 residues. Germline CDR1 and CDR2: SGHTA and FQGNSA. As DNA, the CDR3 is TGTGCCAGCAGCTTGCAGGGGGCGCCAGCCAAAAACATTCAGTACTTC. Residues: CASSLQGAPAKNIQYF.

This chain uses TRBV6-2 or TRBV6-3 with TRBJ1-2; D remains unclear. The germline CDR1 and CDR2 sequences are MNHEY and SVGEGT. This CDR3 contains 15 residues. With 2 bases removed from V and 7 bases from J, the gap between germline ends came to 17 bases. CDR3 in DNA: TGTGCCAGCAGTTACCTAATCCGGAGTGATGGTGGCTACACCTTC. Its protein product is CASSYLIRSDGGYTF.

The chain combines TRBV27 with TRBJ2-1; TRBD2 aligns across 9 bases. The CDR3 covers 17 residues. Germline V gene lookup returns CDR1 MNHEY and CDR2 SMNVEV (reference sequence). V lost 2 bases to trimming and J lost 7 bases; unmatched junction nucleotides: 12. The CDR3 loop reads CASSLPPLAGRVNEQFF. Here the CDR3 DNA reads TGTGCCAGCAGTTTACCCCCTCTAGCGGGACGGGTAAATGAGCAGTTCTTC.

This clonotype has only a few counts. V gene TRBV5-1 combines with J gene TRBJ1-1; 8 nucleotides line up with TRBD1. The V gene's germline CDR1 is SGHRS and CDR2 YFSETQ. The CDR3 is 15 amino acids. J was trimmed by 1 base and V by 0 bases; bases with no gene match: 2. CDR3 in amino acids: CASSLDRGKNTEAFF. The CDR3 DNA follows: TGCGCCAGCAGCTTGGACAGGGGGAAGAACACTGAAGCTTTCTTT.

This chain connects TRBV7-2 to TRBJ2-1; D might be TRBD2 (6 bases). CDR3 length equals 16 residues. Trimming cost V 5 bases and J 9 bases, with 23 bases left between them. Per germline, CDR1 SGHTA and CDR2 FQGNSA. The CDR3 DNA follows: TGTGCCAGCAGCCCTAGCACGGGAGTTATTTTGACTGAGCAGTTCTTC. As protein: CASSPSTGVILTEQFF.

This clonotype was recorded at least ten times. This chain connects TRBV12-5 to TRBJ2-2; D remains ambiguous. Trimming took 6 bases from V and 1 from J, leaving 6 bases between them. Germline values: CDR1 LGHNT, CDR2 FRNRAP. This CDR3 has 13 amino acids. CDR3 sequence: CASGSGNTGELFF. As DNA, the CDR3 is TGTGCTAGTGGCTCGGGGAACACCGGGGAGCTGTTTTTT.

This clonotype has just a few counts. The rearrangement uses TRBV20-1 and TRBJ2-7; no clear D gene. Germline V gene data show CDR1 as DFQATT and CDR2 as SNEGSKA (reference sequence). The CDR3 loop spans 15 amino acids. V was clipped by 6 bases and J by 2 bases, with 20 bases between them. The CDR3 is CSATPLRTGTYEQYF. The DNA for the CDR3 is TGCAGTGCCACCCCCCTCAGGACGGGCACCTACGAGCAGTACTTC.

This clonotype was counted only a few times. The V call is TRBV7-3, the J call TRBJ2-1; D unresolved. This CDR3 is 14 amino acids long. Trimming left V 5 bases short and J 5 bases short, with 13 bases between. Germline V gene lookup returns CDR1 SGHTA and CDR2 FQGTGA. As DNA, the CDR3 is TGTGCCAGCAGCGTCGGGCCCGCGCACAATGAGCAGTTCTTC. Protein sequence: CASSVGPAHNEQFF.

This clonotype was seen a few times. The rearrangement links TRBV7-9 to TRBJ2-3; 9 nucleotides match TRBD1. CDR1 SEHNR and CDR2 FQNEAQ come from the germline V gene (reference sequence). The CDR3 consists of 16 residues. With 2 bases clipped from V and 4 bases from J, the junction kept 7 bases outside the gene matches. CDR3 in DNA: TGTGCCAGCAGCTTAATTCAGGGACAGGGACCAGATACGCAGTATTTT. Translating gives CASSLIQGQGPDTQYF.

This clonotype showed up just a few times. V usage is TRBV5-1 and J usage is TRBJ2-7, with a weak D call TRBD2 (6 bases). Deletions cut 4 bases from V and 2 bases from J, with 19 bases between. The CDR3 extends over 16 amino acids. Germline CDR1 and CDR2: SGHRS and YFSETQ. The CDR3 bases are TGCGCCAGCAGCCCGGGGGTGAGGACGGGGGCCTACGAGCAGTACTTC. It codes for CASSPGVRTGAYEQYF.

The V and J genes are TRBV7-3 and TRBJ1-2; TRBD1 matches 7 bases. CDR1 is SGHTA, CDR2 FQGTGA, per germline. This CDR3 is 13 amino acids long. The V and J ends lost 5 bases and 8 bases, in that order; junction bases with no gene match: 8. CDR3 in amino acids: CASSMTGISGYTF. CDR3 coding DNA: TGTGCCAGCAGCATGACAGGGATCTCGGGCTACACCTTC. Full variable domain (remainder filled in from reference TRBV7-3 and TRBJ1-2): GAGVSQTPSNKVTEKGKYVELRCDPISGHTALYWYRQSLGQGPEFLIYFQGTGAADDSGLPNDRFFAVRPEGSVSTLKIQRTERGDSAVYLCASSMTGISGYTFGSGTRLTVV.

This clonotype was counted at least ten times. The V call is TRBV9, the J call TRBJ2-3; 10 bases agree with TRBD2. The CDR3 has 15 amino acids. Germline V gene sequence: CDR1 SGDLS, CDR2 YYNGEE. J was trimmed by 2 bases and V by 5 bases; bases with no gene match: 5. CDR3 DNA: TGTGCCAGCAGTAGTAGCGGGGGGCCCACAGATACGCAGTATTTT. This codes for CASSSSGGPTDTQYF.

Many counts were recorded for this clonotype. The rearrangement links TRBV10-3 to TRBJ2-7, with TRBD2 identical over 12 bases. CDR3 length equals 14 residues. Germline V lookup: CDR1 ENHRY, CDR2 SYGVKD. After removal of 3 bases from V and 6 bases from J, the junction contained 3 bases not matched to a gene. CDR3: CAISDSSGRAEQYF. CDR3 DNA sequence: TGTGCCATCAGTGATTCTAGCGGGAGGGCCGAGCAGTACTTC.

In its sample, this clonotype was seen a few times. The chain carries TRBV7-3 and TRBJ2-5; D ambiguous. CDR1 and CDR2 (germline): SGHTA, FQGTGA. Trimming removed 4 bases from V and 3 bases from J, with 9 bases in between. The CDR3 is 13 residues long. The CDR3 region has the DNA TGTGCCAGCAGCTCAGTCCCGGAAGAGACCCAGTACTTC. Translating gives CASSSVPEETQYF. Combining the CDR3 with reference TRBV7-3 and TRBJ2-5 gives the whole variable domain GAGVSQTPSNKVTEKGKYVELRCDPISGHTALYWYRQSLGQGPEFLIYFQGTGAADDSGLPNDRFFAVRPEGSVSTLKIQRTERGDSAVYLCASSSVPEETQYFGPGTRLLVL.

This clonotype was counted ten times or more. The chain links TRBV12-3 or TRBV12-4 to TRBJ2-5; the match to TRBD1 covers 11 bases. This CDR3 comprises 15 residues. Unmatched junction bases numbered 7, after V lost 5 bases and J lost 5 bases. CDR3 sequence (DNA): TGTGCCAGCAGTGTCGGGACAGGGGGGTCGGAGACCCAGTACTTC. The encoded protein is CASSVGTGGSETQYF.

The chain uses TRBV12-3 or TRBV12-4 and TRBJ1-3; 10 positions agree with TRBD1. Unmatched junction bases numbered 4, after V lost 5 bases and J lost 3 bases. CDR3 size: 15 residues. The CDR3 sequence: CASSDRGPDGNTIYF. CDR3 nucleotide sequence: TGTGCCAGCAGTGACAGGGGGCCGGATGGAAACACCATATATTTT.

V usage is TRBV5-1 and J usage is TRBJ1-1; D possibly corresponds to TRBD1 (5 bases). The CDR3 covers 15 residues. The V end was cut by 6 bases, the J end by 3 bases, with 18 bases between. In germline, CDR1 is SGHRS, CDR2 YFSETQ. This chain's CDR3 is CASKQMGGSDTEAFF. DNA for the CDR3: TGCGCCAGCAAGCAGATGGGGGGTTCGGACACTGAAGCTTTCTTT.

This clonotype was seen many times. This chain joins TRBV20-1 and TRBJ1-1; tentative D call: TRBD1 (5 bases). V gave up 1 base and J gave up 0 bases, with 15 bases separating them. In germline, CDR1 is DFQATT, CDR2 SNEGSKA (reference sequence). There are 16 residues in the CDR3. This chain's CDR3 is CSARGDGGLMNTEAFF. The DNA for the CDR3 is TGCAGTGCTAGAGGGGACGGTGGATTAATGAACACTGAAGCTTTCTTT.

This clonotype has a handful of counts. This chain uses TRBV2 with TRBJ2-5, with 7 bases matching TRBD1. The ends lost 10 bases at V and 4 bases at J; junction bases unmatched: 9. From germline, CDR1 is SNHLY and CDR2 FYNNEI. There are 13 residues in the CDR3. The CDR3 DNA is TGTGCCACTCACAGGGGTTCGGGAGAGACCCAGTACTTC. It encodes CATHRGSGETQYF. The full variable domain, rest sourced from reference TRBV2 and TRBJ2-5, is EPEVTQTPSHQVTQMGQEVILRCVPISNHLYFYWYRQILGQKVEFLVSFYNNEISEKSEIFDDQFSVERPDGSNFTLKIRSTKLEDSAMYFCATHRGSGETQYFGPGTRLLVL.

There are a few counts of this clonotype. The chain is built from TRBV18 and TRBJ1-3; weak D call: TRBD1 (5 bases). Germline V gene sequence: CDR1 KGHSH, CDR2 LQKENI. V shed 3 bases and J shed 1 base, with 16 bases lying between them. The CDR3 has 17 amino acids. In nucleotides, the CDR3 is TGTGCCAGCTCACCTATTCGGGGGGAGTCGTCTGGAAACACCATATATTTT. It translates to CASSPIRGESSGNTIYF.

This chain joins TRBV7-8 and TRBJ2-1; TRBD2 agrees at 11 bases. Germline V gives CDR1 SGHVS, CDR2 FQNEAQ. The CDR3 consists of 18 residues. The V gene end was trimmed by 3 bases and the J gene end by 9 bases; junction bases not matched to a gene: 16. The CDR3 DNA reads TGTGCCAGCAGCTTCGCTGGTCCAACTAGCGGGAGTTTGGGTGAGCAGTTCTTC. As protein: CASSFAGPTSGSLGEQFF.

V usage is TRBV2 and J usage is TRBJ2-2; TRBD2 aligns across 9 bases. The CDR3 sequence is 16 residues long. Per the germline V gene, CDR1 is SNHLY and CDR2 is FYNNEI. V lost 2 bases, J lost 6 bases, and 7 bases stayed unmatched. Written as DNA, the CDR3 is TGTGCCAGCAGTGAACCGGCGGGGGGGCCGGCCGGGGAGCTGTTTTTT. Translation: CASSEPAGGPAGELFF.